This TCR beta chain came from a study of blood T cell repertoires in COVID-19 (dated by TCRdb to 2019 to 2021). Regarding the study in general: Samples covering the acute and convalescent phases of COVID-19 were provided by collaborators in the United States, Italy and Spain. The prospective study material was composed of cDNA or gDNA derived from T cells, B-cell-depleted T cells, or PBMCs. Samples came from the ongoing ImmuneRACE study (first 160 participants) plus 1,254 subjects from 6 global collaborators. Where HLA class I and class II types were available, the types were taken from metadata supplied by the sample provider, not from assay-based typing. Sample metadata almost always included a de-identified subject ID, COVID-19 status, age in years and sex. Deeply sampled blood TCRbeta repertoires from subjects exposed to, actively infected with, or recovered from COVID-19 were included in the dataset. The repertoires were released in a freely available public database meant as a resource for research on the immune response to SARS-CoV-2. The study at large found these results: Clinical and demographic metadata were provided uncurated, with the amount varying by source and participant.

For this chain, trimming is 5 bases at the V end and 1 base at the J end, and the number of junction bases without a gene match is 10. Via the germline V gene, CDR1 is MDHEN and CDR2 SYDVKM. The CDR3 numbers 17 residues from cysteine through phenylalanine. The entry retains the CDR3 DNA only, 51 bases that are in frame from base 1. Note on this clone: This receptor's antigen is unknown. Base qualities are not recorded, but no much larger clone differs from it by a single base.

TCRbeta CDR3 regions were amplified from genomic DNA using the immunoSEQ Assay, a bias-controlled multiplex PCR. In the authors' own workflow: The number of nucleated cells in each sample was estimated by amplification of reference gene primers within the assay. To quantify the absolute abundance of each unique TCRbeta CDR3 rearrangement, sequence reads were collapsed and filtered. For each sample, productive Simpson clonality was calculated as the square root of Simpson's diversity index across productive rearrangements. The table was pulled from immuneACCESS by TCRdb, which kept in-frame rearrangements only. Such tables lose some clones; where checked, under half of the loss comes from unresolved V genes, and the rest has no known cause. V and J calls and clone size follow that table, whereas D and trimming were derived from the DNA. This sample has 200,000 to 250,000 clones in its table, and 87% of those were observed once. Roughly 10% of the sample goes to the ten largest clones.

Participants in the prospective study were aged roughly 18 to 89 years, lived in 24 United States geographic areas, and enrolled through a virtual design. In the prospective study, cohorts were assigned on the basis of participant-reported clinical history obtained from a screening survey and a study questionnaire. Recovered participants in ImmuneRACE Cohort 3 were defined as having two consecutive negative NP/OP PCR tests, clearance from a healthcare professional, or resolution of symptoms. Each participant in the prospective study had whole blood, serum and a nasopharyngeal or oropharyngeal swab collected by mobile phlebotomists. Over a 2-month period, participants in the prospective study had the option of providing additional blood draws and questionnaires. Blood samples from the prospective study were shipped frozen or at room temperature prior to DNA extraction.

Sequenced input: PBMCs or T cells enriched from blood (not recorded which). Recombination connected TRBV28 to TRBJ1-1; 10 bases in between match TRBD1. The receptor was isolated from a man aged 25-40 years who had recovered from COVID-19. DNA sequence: TGTGCCAGCAGTCCCGGGACAGGGGTGGCTTCGAACACTGAAGCTTTCTTT. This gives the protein CASSPGTGVASNTEAFF.